The present T cell receptor (beta chain) was sequenced within a study of blood T cell repertoires in COVID-19. Across the whole study: Italy, Spain and the United States were the sources of the convalescent and acute COVID-19 samples.

The protocol was immunoSEQ multiplex PCR, while the TCRdb copy is restricted to in-frame clones and leaves out a portion. The data hold about 400,000 clones, with approximately 90% observed a single time. There are 18 residues in the CDR3. This clone is a singleton in its sample. V and J are TRBV21-1 and TRBJ2-1; the table calls TRBD2, which could not be checked here. TRBV21-1 counts as a pseudogene. Source material: peripheral blood. The source is a woman aged 25 to 39 with acute or convalescent COVID-19. This CDR3 reads CASSKVRPGLAKILEQFF. CDR3 DNA: TGTGCCAGCAGCAAAGTCCGACCGGGACTAGCGAAAATTCTTGAGCAGTTCTTC.